The present T cell receptor (beta chain) was sequenced within a study of blood T cell repertoires in COVID-19. As processed by the authors: Reference gene primer amplification in the assay estimated nucleated cell counts. Sequenced by immunoSEQ multiplex PCR; TCRdb stores in-frame clones only, minus some. That table supplies the V and J calls and clone size; D and trimming were determined from the DNA. Found here are around 450,000 clones, 90% of them singletons; the top ten hold about 0.63%. Material for sequencing was PBMCs or T cells enriched from blood (not recorded which). The source of this sequence is a man between 18 and 35 years old who had recovered from COVID-19.

CDR3 in amino acids: CASSTGGLGYTF. Here the CDR3 DNA reads TGTGCCAGCAGCACAGGGGGCTTGGGCTACACCTTC. V and J are TRBV3-1 (or the pseudogene TRBV3-2) and TRBJ1-2, with 9 nucleotides matching TRBD1. Trimming cost V 5 bases and J 8 bases; bases outside gene matches: 3. CDR1 LGHDT and CDR2 YNNKEL come from the germline V gene (reference sequence). This CDR3 region has 12 residues.